This TCR beta chain was found in a study of shared clonotypes between healthy human individuals. The J segment lost 6 bases and the V segment lost 6 bases, leaving 5 bases of the junction unmatched. The CDR3 contains 13 residues. Germline V gene sequence: CDR1 SEHNR, CDR2 FQNEAQ (reference sequence). TCRdb's copy holds only in-frame clones and misses some; the assay was immunoSEQ multiplex PCR. The sample comprises around 2,000,000 clones, 85% to 95% of which are singletons, and more than 0.95% rests with the top ten. Terminally differentiated effector memory CD45RA+ cells were left out of the naive CD8 fraction, which was CD45RO-negative and positively selected for CCR7.

V gene TRBV7-9 combines with J gene TRBJ2-3; 8 nucleotides agree with TRBD1. The clonotype originates from a man aged 18 to 29 in good health. Sequences were obtained from naive CD8+ T cells sorted from blood. The CDR3 spells CASRATGGDTQYF. For the CDR3, the DNA is TGTGCCAGCAGGGCCACAGGGGGGGATACGCAGTATTTT.